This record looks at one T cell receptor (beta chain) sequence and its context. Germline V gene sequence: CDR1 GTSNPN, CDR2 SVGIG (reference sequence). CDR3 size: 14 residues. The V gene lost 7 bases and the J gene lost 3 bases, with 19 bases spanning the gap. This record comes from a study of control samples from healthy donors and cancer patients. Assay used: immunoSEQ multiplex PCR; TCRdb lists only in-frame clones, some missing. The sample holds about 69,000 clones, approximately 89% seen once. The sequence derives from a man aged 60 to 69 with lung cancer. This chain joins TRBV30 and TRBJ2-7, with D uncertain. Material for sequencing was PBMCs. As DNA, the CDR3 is TGTGCCTTGTCGCCCCTTCAGGTAGACTACGAGCAGTACTTC. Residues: CALSPLQVDYEQYF. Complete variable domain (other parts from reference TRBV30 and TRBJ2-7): SQTIHQWPATLVQPVGSPLSLECTVEGTSNPNLYWYRQAAGRGLQLLFYSVGIGQISSEVPQNLSASRPQDRQFILSSKKLLLSDSGFYLCALSPLQVDYEQYFGPGTRLTVT.